The present TCR beta chain was sequenced within a study of T cell clones after liver transplantation. Study information: A pre-transplant mixed lymphocyte reaction with TCRbeta sequencing defined graft-donor-reactive clones followed in post-transplant blood.

Trimming removed 0 bases from V and 1 base from J; junction bases left unmatched: 6. Per the germline V gene, CDR1 is SGHRS and CDR2 is YFSETQ. The CDR3 is 16 amino acids. Produced via immunoSEQ multiplex PCR; TCRdb's table is partial and in-frame only. The sample includes some 120,000 clones, 75% to 95% of them seen just once. The TCR comes from a human patient who received a liver transplant. Some T cells could come from the graft donor. The specimen was CD4+ T cells from blood, collected 12 months after liver transplant. The chain employs TRBV5-1 and TRBJ2-5; 7 nucleotides agree with TRBD1. The CDR3 loop reads CASSLANPGGQETQYF. CDR3 nucleotide sequence: TGCGCCAGCAGCTTGGCCAACCCAGGGGGCCAAGAGACCCAGTACTTC.